The 8 T cell receptor beta chains presented below share a single source sample, sequenced in a study of patients and donors after allogeneic stem cell transplantation. TCRdb processed the RT-PCR reads anew with MiXCR; each CDR3 protein has one entry. Here the sample spans approximately 8,000 distinct CDR3 sequences, around a tenth being singletons. The sample comprised blood, either unsorted or a sorted T cell fraction (not recorded which). These receptors were taken from a human donor who was either an allogeneic HSCT recipient or a stem cell or donor lymphocyte infusion donor (not recorded which). It is not recorded whose cells these are; they may come from a transplant donor.

This clonotype has only a few counts. V usage is TRBV7-2 and J usage is TRBJ2-2; no clear D gene. Trimming took off 5 bases at V and 4 bases at J, with 20 bases between the two ends. Germline assignment: CDR1 SGHTA and CDR2 FQGNSA. This CDR3 is 17 amino acids long. As DNA, the CDR3 is TGTGCCAGCAGCCCCCCCCGTGTTGGTAGCCGCACCGGGGAGCTGTTTTTT. Its translation is CASSPPRVGSRTGELFF.

This chain connects TRBV5-4 to TRBJ2-2, with D maybe TRBD1 (6 bases). Germline V gene sequence: CDR1 SGHNT, CDR2 YYREEE (reference sequence). The CDR3 runs to 15 residues. The ends were cut back, 1 base at V and 4 bases at J, with 11 bases in the middle. This CDR3 reads CASSLMAGATGELFF. The CDR3, as DNA: TGTGCCAGCAGCTTGATGGCAGGGGCCACCGGGGAGCTGTTTTTT.

The J gene is TRBJ2-1, the V gene TRBV30, with 10 nucleotides matching TRBD2. The length of the CDR3 is 16 residues. After removal of 7 bases from V and 5 bases from J, the junction contained 14 bases not matched to a gene. CDR1 GTSNPN and CDR2 SVGIG come from the germline V gene (reference sequence). CDR3 in amino acids: CALTVGAGGRHNEQFF. As DNA, the CDR3 is TGTGCCTTAACAGTTGGAGCGGGGGGGCGCCACAATGAGCAGTTCTTC.

This clonotype appeared many times. The rearrangement links TRBV5-1 to TRBJ1-2; perhaps TRBD1 as D (6 bases). Germline V lookup: CDR1 SGHRS, CDR2 YFSETQ. The CDR3 length is 13 residues. Deletions cut 3 bases from V and 3 bases from J, with 9 bases between. In DNA form, the CDR3 reads TGCGCCAGCAGCTGGGGGCAGGACTATGGCTACACCTTC. It codes for CASSWGQDYGYTF.

This clonotype was detected a few times. The gene calls are TRBV29-1 and TRBJ1-5; D perhaps matches TRBD1 (6 bases). The V gene lost 6 bases and the J gene lost 1 base, with 13 bases spanning the gap. The CDR3 is 14 amino acids. Germline V gene sequence: CDR1 SQVTM, CDR2 ANQGSEA. In DNA, the CDR3 is TGCAGCGTACAGGGTGGCGAGAGCAATCAGCCCCAGCATTTT. Protein: CSVQGGESNQPQHF.

This clonotype was detected a few times. V and J are TRBV20-1 and TRBJ2-7; possibly TRBD2 for D (6 bases). Trimming took 2 bases from V and 0 from J, leaving 11 bases between them. CDR3 size: 14 residues. CDR1 and CDR2 (germline): DFQATT, SNEGSKA (reference sequence). CDR3 DNA: TGCAGTGCTAGAAGCGGGCAGCCCTCCTACGAGCAGTACTTC. Translation: CSARSGQPSYEQYF.

There are a few counts of this clonotype. This chain links TRBV12-3 or TRBV12-4 with TRBJ1-3; 7 bases match TRBD1. V shed 2 bases and J 8 bases; nucleotides not matched to a gene: 9. The CDR3 runs 15 residues. The CDR3 sequence is CASSLTGAPADTIYF. In DNA form, the CDR3 reads TGTGCCAGCAGTTTAACAGGGGCTCCCGCGGACACCATATATTTT.

This clonotype was picked up many times. The chain has TRBV2 and TRBJ1-5; TRBD1 matches 9 bases. The CDR3 is 14 residues long. CDR1 is SNHLY, CDR2 FYNNEI, per germline. V shed 4 bases and J 2 bases; nucleotides not matched to a gene: 0. CDR3 sequence reads: CASSGTGGNQPQHF. The CDR3 nucleotides read TGTGCCAGCAGTGGGACAGGGGGCAATCAGCCCCAGCATTTT.